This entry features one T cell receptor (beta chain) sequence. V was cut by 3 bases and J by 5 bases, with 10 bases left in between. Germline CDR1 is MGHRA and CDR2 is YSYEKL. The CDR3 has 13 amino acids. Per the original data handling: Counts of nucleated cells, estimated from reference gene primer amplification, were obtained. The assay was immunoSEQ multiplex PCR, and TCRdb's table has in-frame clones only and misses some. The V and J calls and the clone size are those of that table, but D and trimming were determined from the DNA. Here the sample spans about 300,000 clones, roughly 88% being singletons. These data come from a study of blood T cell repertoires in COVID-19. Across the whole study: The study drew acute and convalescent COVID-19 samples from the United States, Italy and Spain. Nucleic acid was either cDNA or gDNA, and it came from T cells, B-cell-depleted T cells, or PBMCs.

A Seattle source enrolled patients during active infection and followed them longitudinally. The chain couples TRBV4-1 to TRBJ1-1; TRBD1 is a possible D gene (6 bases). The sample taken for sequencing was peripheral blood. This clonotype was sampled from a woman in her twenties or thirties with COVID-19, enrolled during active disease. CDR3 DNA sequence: TGCGCCAGCAGCCATACAGGGAAGACTGAAGCTTTCTTT. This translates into CASSHTGKTEAFF.